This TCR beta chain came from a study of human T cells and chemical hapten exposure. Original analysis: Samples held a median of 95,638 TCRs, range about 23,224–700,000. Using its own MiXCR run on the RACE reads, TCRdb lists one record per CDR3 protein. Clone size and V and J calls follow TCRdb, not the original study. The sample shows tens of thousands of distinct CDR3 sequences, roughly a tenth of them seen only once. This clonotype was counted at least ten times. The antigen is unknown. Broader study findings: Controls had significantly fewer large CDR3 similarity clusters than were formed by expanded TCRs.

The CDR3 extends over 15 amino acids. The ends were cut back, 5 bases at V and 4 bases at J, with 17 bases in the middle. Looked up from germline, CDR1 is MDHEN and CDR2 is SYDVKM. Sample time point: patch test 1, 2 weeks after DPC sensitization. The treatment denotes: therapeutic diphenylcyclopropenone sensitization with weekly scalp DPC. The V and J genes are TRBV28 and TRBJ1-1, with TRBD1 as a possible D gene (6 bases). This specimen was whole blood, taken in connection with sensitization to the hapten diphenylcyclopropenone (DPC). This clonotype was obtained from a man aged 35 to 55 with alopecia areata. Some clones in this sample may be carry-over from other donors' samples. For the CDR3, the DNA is TGTGCCAGCAGTGATACAGGGCCCGGCGGCACTGAAGCTTTCTTT. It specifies CASSDTGPGGTEAFF.